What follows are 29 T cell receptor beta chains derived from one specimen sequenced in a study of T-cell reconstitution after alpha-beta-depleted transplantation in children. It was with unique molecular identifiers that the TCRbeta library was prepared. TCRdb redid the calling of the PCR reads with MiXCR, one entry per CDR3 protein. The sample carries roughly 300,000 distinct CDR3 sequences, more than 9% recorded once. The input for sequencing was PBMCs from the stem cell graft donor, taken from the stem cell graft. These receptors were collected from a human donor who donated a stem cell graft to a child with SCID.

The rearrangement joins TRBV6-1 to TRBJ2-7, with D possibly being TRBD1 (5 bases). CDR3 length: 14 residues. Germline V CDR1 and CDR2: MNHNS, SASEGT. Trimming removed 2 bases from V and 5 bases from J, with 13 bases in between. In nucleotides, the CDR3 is TGTGCCAGCAGTGAATCTGGGGCTTACGACGAGCAGTACTTC. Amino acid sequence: CASSESGAYDEQYF.

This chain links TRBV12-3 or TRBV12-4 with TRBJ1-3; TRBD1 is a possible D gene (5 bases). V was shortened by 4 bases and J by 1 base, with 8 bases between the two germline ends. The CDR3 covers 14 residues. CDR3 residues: CASSSRQSGNTIYF. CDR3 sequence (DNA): TGTGCCAGCAGTTCGCGACAGTCTGGAAACACCATATATTTT.

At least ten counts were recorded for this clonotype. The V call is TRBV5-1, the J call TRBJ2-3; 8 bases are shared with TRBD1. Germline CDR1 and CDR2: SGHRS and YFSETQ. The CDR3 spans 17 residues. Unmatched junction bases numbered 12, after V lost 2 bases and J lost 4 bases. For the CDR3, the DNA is TGCGCCAGCAGCTTAGGAACGGGCAGGGGGCTCGCAGATACGCAGTATTTT. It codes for CASSLGTGRGLADTQYF.

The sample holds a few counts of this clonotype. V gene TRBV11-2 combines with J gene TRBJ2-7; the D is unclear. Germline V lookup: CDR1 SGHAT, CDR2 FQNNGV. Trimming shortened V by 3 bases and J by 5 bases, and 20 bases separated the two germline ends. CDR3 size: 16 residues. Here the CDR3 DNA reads TGTGCCAGCAGCTTTCTGGCGACTCACCCCTTCCACGAGCAGTACTTC. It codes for CASSFLATHPFHEQYF. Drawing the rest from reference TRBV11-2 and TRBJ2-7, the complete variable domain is EAGVAQSPRYKIIEKRQSVAFWCNPISGHATLYWYQQILGQGPKLLIQFQNNGVVDDSQLPKDRFSAERLKGVDSTLKIQPAKLEDSAVYLCASSFLATHPFHEQYFGPGTRLTVT.

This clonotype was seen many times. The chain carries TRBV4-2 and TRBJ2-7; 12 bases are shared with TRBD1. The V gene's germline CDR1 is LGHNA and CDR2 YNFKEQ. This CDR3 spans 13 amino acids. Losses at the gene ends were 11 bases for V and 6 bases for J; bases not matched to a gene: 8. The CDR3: CAGPGQGACEQYF. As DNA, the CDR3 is TGTGCCGGTCCGGGACAGGGGGCGTGCGAGCAGTACTTC.

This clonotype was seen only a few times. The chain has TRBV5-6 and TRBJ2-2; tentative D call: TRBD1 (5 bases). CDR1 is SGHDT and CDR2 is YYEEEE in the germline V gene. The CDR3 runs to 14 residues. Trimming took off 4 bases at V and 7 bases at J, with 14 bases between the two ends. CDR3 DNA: TGTGCCAGCAGCATCTCAGGGCAGAACGGGGAGCTGTTTTTT. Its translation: CASSISGQNGELFF.

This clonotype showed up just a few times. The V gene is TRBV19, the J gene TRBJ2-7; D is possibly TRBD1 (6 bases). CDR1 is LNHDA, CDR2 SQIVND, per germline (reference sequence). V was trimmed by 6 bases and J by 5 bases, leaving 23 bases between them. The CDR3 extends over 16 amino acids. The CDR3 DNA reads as TGTGCCAGTAGCAAAATTCCGGGTCTTGGGGGCAACGAGCAGTACTTC. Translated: CASSKIPGLGGNEQYF.

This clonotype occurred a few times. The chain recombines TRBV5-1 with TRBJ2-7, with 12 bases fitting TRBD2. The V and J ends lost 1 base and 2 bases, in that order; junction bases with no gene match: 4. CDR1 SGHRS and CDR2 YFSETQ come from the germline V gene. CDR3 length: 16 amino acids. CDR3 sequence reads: CASSLSPSGGAYEQYF. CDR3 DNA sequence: TGCGCCAGCAGCTTGTCCCCTAGCGGGGGGGCCTACGAGCAGTACTTC.

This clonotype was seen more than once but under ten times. The CDR3 spells CASSAAGPLVAPDTQYF. The CDR3 DNA is TGTGCCAGCAGTGCCGCTGGCCCGCTGGTTGCCCCAGATACGCAGTATTTT. The gene calls are TRBV25-1 and TRBJ2-3; no firm D call. The V end lost 4 bases, the J end lost 4 bases, and 21 bases lay between the germline ends. This CDR3 is 17 amino acids long. CDR1 MGHDK and CDR2 SYGVNS come from the germline V gene.

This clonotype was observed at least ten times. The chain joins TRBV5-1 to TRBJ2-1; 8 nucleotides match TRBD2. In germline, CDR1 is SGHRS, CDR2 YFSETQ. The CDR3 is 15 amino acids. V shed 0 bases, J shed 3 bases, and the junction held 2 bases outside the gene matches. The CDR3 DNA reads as TGCGCCAGCAGCTTGGACGCGGGGGGCTACAATGAGCAGTTCTTC. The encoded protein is CASSLDAGGYNEQFF.

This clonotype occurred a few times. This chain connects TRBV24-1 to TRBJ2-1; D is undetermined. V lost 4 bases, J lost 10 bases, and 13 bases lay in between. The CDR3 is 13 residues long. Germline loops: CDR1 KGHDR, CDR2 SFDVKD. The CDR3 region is CATSDVNNPEQFF. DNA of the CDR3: TGTGCCACCAGTGACGTTAACAATCCGGAGCAGTTCTTC.

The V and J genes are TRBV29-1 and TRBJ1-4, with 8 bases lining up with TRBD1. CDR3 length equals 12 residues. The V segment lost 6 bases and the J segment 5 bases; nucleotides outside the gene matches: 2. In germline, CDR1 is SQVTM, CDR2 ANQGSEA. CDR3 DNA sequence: TGCAGCGTACGACAGGGGAATGAAAAACTGTTTTTT. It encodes CSVRQGNEKLFF.

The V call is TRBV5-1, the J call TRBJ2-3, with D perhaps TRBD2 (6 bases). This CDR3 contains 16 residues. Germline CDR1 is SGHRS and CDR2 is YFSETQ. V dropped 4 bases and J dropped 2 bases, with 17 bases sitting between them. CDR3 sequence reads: CASSVGTSKNTDTQYF. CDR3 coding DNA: TGCGCCAGCAGCGTTGGCACTAGCAAAAACACAGATACGCAGTATTTT.

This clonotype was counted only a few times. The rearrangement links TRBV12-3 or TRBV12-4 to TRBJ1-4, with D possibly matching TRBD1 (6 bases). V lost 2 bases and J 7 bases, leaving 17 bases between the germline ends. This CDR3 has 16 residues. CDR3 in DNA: TGTGCCAGCAGTTTATCGCCAGGGGAGTTTAGTGAAAAACTGTTTTTT. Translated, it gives CASSLSPGEFSEKLFF.

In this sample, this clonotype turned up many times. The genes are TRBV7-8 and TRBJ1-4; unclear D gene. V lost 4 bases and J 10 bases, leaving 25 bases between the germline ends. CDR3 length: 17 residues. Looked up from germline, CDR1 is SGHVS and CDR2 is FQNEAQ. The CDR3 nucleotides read TGTGCCAGCAGCTCCTGGTGGCCTGGTCCGGACTTACCAAAACTGTTTTTT. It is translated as CASSSWWPGPDLPKLFF.

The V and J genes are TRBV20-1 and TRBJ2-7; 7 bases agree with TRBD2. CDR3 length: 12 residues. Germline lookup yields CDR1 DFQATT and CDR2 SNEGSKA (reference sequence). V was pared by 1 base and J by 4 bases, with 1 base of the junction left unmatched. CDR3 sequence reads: CSARGEGYEQYF. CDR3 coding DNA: TGCAGTGCTAGAGGGGAGGGGTACGAGCAGTACTTC.

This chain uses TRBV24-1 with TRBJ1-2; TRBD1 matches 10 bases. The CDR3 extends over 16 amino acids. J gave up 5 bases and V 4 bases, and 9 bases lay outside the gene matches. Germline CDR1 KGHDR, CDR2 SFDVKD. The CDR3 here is CATSDSRTGGLYGYTF. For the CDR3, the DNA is TGTGCCACCAGTGACTCCCGGACAGGGGGGTTGTATGGCTACACCTTC.

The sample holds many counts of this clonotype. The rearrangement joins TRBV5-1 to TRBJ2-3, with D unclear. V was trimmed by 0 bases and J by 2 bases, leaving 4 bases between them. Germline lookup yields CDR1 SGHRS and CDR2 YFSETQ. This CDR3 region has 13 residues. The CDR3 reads CASSLVFTDTQYF. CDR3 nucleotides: TGCGCCAGCAGCTTGGTATTCACAGATACGCAGTATTTT. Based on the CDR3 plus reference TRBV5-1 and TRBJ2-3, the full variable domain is KAGVTQTPRYLIKTRGQQVTLSCSPISGHRSVSWYQQTPGQGLQFLFEYFSETQRNKGNFPGRFSGRQFSNSRSEMNVSTLELGDSALYLCASSLVFTDTQYFGPGTRLTVL.

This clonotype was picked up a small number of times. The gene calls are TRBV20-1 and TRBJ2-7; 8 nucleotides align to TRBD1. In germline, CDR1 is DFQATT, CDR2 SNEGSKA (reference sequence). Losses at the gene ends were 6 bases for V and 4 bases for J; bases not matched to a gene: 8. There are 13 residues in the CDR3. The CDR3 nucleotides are TGCAGTGCCCTGGACAGGGTGGGATACGAGCAGTACTTC. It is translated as CSALDRVGYEQYF.

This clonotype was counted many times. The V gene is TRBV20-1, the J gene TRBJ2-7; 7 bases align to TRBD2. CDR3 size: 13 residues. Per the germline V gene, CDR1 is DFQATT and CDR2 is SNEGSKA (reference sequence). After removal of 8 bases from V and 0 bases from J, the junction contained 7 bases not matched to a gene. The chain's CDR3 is CSSPSGTSYEQYF. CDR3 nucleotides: TGCAGTTCACCTAGCGGCACCTCCTACGAGCAGTACTTC.

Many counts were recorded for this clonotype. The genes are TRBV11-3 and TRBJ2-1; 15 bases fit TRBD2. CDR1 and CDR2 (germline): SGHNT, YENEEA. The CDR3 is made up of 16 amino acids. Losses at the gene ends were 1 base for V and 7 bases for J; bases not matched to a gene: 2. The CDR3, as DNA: TGTGCCAGCAGCTTAGGCGGGACTAGCGGGGGGAATGAGCAGTTCTTC. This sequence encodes CASSLGGTSGGNEQFF.

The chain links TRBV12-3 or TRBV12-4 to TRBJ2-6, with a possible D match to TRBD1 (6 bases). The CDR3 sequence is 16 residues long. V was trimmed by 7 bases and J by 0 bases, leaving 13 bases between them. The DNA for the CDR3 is TGTGCCAGCATTCCTAAAGGGGGCTCTGGGGCCAACGTCCTGACTTTC. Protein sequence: CASIPKGGSGANVLTF.

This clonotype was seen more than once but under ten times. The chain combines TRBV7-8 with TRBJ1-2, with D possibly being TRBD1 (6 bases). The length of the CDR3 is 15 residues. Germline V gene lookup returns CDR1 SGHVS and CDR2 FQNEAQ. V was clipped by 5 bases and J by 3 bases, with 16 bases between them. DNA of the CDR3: TGTGCCAGCAGCAAACACAGGGATTTCGACTATGGCTACACCTTC. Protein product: CASSKHRDFDYGYTF.

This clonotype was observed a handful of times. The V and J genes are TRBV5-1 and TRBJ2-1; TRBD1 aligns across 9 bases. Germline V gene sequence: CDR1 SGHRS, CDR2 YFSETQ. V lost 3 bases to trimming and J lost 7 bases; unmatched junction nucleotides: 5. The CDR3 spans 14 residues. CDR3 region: CASSYRTGENEQFF. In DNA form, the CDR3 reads TGCGCCAGCAGCTACCGGACAGGGGAAAATGAGCAGTTCTTC. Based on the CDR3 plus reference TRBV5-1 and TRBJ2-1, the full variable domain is KAGVTQTPRYLIKTRGQQVTLSCSPISGHRSVSWYQQTPGQGLQFLFEYFSETQRNKGNFPGRFSGRQFSNSRSEMNVSTLELGDSALYLCASSYRTGENEQFFGPGTRLTVL.

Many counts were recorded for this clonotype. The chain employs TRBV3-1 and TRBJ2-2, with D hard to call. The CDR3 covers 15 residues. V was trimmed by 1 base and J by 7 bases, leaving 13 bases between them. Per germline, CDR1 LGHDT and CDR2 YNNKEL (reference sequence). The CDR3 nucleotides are TGTGCCAGCAGCCAAGTCCCCTTGCCTGGCGGGGAGCTGTTTTTT. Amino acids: CASSQVPLPGGELFF.

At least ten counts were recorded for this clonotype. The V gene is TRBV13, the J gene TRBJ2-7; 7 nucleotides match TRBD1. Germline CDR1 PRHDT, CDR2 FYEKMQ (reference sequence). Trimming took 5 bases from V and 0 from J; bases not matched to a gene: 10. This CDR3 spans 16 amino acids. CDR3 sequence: CASSPTTGQPSYEQYF. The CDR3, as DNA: TGTGCCAGCAGCCCCACCACGGGACAGCCCTCCTACGAGCAGTACTTC. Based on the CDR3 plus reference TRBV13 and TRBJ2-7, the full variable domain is AAGVIQSPRHLIKEKRETATLKCYPIPRHDTVYWYQQGPGQDPQFLISFYEKMQSDKGSIPDRFSAQQFSDYHSELNMSSLELGDSALYFCASSPTTGQPSYEQYFGPGTRLTVT.

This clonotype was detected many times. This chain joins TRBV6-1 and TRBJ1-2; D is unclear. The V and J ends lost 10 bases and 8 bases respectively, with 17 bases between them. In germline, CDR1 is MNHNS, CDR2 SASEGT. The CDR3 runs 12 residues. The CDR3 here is CATKRQARGYTF. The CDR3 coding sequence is TGTGCCACCAAGAGGCAGGCAAGAGGCTACACCTTC.

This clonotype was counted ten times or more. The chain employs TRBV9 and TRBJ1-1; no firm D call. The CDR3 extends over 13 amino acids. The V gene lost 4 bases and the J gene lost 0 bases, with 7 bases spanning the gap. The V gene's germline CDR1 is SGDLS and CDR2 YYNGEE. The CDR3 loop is CASSIYMNTEAFF. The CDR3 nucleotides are TGTGCCAGCAGCATATACATGAACACTGAAGCTTTCTTT.

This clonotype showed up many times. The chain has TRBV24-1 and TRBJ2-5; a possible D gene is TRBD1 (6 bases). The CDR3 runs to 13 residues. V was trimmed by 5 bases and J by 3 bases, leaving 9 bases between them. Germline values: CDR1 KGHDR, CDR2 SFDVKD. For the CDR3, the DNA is TGTGCCACCAGTGGTGCAGGGGAAGAGACCCAGTACTTC. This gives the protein CATSGAGEETQYF.